A single sample gave rise to the 24 T cell receptor beta chains below, sequenced in a study of blood T cell repertoires in COVID-19. The repertoire was sequenced with immunoSEQ multiplex PCR; TCRdb's copy has only in-frame clones and lacks some. The sample has 210,000 or so clones, more than 70% seen once. The sample consisted of peripheral blood. These receptors were collected from a man aged 45-65 years with active or convalescent COVID-19.

The rearrangement uses TRBV5-1 and TRBJ1-2, with D possibly being TRBD1 (6 bases). V gave up 4 bases and J gave up 0 bases, with 13 bases separating them. This CDR3 region has 15 residues. Germline lookup yields CDR1 SGHRS and CDR2 YFSETQ. As DNA, the CDR3 is TGCGCCAGCAGCGTGGATGGACAGTCTAACTATGGCTACACCTTC. Translation: CASSVDGQSNYGYTF. Based on the CDR3 plus reference TRBV5-1 and TRBJ1-2, the full variable domain is KAGVTQTPRYLIKTRGQQVTLSCSPISGHRSVSWYQQTPGQGLQFLFEYFSETQRNKGNFPGRFSGRQFSNSRSEMNVSTLELGDSALYLCASSVDGQSNYGYTFGSGTRLTVV.

V gene TRBV28 combines with J gene TRBJ2-5; D is ambiguous. V lost 6 bases and J 1 base, leaving 9 bases between the germline ends. This CDR3 spans 13 amino acids. Germline V gene lookup returns CDR1 MDHEN and CDR2 SYDVKM. CDR3 in amino acids: CASRRMAQETQYF. CDR3 DNA sequence: TGTGCCAGCAGGCGGATGGCCCAAGAGACCCAGTACTTC.

Of note for this clone: Compared with germline, one end of the junction differs, possibly owing to a read error. The V call is TRBV30, the J call TRBJ1-1; TRBD1 might be the D (5 bases). CDR3 length: 10 residues. The germline V gene has CDR1 GTSNPN and CDR2 SVGIG (reference sequence). The CDR3 nucleotides read TGTGCCTGGAGCATGAACGGACAACTATTT. Protein product: CAWSMNGQLF.

V is TRBV25-1 and J is TRBJ2-6; TRBD1 might be the D (6 bases). Looked up from germline, CDR1 is MGHDK and CDR2 is SYGVNS. V lost 8 bases, J lost 2 bases, and 13 bases lay in between. CDR3 size: 15 residues. The CDR3 coding sequence is TGTGCCAGCCGGGACAACTGGCCTGGGGCCAACGTCCTGACTTTC. Translated, it gives CASRDNWPGANVLTF.

The J gene is TRBJ1-1, the V gene TRBV11-2; D is perhaps TRBD1 (5 bases). V gave up 1 base and J gave up 2 bases, with 14 bases separating them. The CDR3 is 16 amino acids. Per the germline V gene, CDR1 is SGHAT and CDR2 is FQNNGV. CDR3 nucleotide sequence: TGTGCCAGCAGCTTAGCCCTCAGGGATCTTAACACTGAAGCTTTCTTT. As protein: CASSLALRDLNTEAFF.

The chain has TRBV9 and TRBJ2-1; 11 positions agree with TRBD2. The trim removed 0 bases at V and 0 bases at J, leaving 20 bases unmatched. The CDR3 has 23 amino acids. The germline V gene has CDR1 SGDLS and CDR2 YYNGEE. The CDR3 bases are TGTGCCAGCAGCGTAGTAAACAGGCCCGGGACTAGCGGACCTCACGGCTCCTACAATGAGCAGTTCTTC. This gives the protein CASSVVNRPGTSGPHGSYNEQFF.

This CDR3 reads CACSGTGGADTQYF. As DNA, the CDR3 is TGTGCCTGCTCCGGGACAGGGGGCGCCGATACGCAGTATTTT. The gene calls are TRBV30 and TRBJ2-3, with TRBD1 identical over 12 bases. Germline V gene data show CDR1 as GTSNPN and CDR2 as SVGIG (reference sequence). The J segment lost 6 bases and the V segment lost 6 bases, leaving 7 bases of the junction unmatched. The CDR3 has 14 amino acids.

This clone has more than one count but fewer than ten. This chain joins TRBV15 and TRBJ2-5, with D tentatively TRBD2 (6 bases). The V end was cut by 0 bases, the J end by 2 bases, with 16 bases between. The CDR3 is 17 residues long. The germline CDR1 and CDR2 sequences are LNHNV and YYDKDF (reference sequence). CDR3: CATSRDRRVTSQETQYF. In DNA, the CDR3 is TGTGCCACCAGCAGAGATCGGAGGGTGACTTCTCAAGAGACCCAGTACTTC.

The chain combines TRBV28 with TRBJ1-1; TRBD1 aligns across 11 bases. Per germline, CDR1 MDHEN and CDR2 SYDVKM. V shed 3 bases, J shed 2 bases, and the junction held 5 bases outside the gene matches. The CDR3 consists of 16 residues. CDR3 nucleotides: TGTGCCAGCAGTTTCCTGGACAGGGGGCTTAACACTGAAGCTTTCTTT. Translation gives CASSFLDRGLNTEAFF.

The genes are TRBV18 and TRBJ1-2, with D maybe TRBD1 (5 bases). The V and J ends lost 2 bases and 4 bases respectively, with 14 bases between them. The CDR3 spans 15 residues. Germline V lookup: CDR1 KGHSH, CDR2 LQKENI. The CDR3 DNA follows: TGTGCCAGCTCACCAGCCCAGGCCGGGGGCTATGGCTACACCTTC. Protein product: CASSPAQAGGYGYTF.

This chain links TRBV6-5 with TRBJ1-1; 7 bases line up with TRBD1. The length of the CDR3 is 13 residues. With V trimmed by 4 bases and J by 1 base, 0 bases remained unmatched. Germline assignment: CDR1 MNHEY and CDR2 SVGAGI. The CDR3 loop is CASSWDRNTEAFF. As DNA, the CDR3 is TGTGCCAGCAGTTGGGACAGGAACACTGAAGCTTTCTTT.

V gene TRBV30 combines with J gene TRBJ1-1, with D unresolved. The V end was cut by 0 bases, the J end by 5 bases, with 7 bases between. CDR3 length equals 12 residues. From germline, CDR1 is GTSNPN and CDR2 SVGIG (reference sequence). Written as DNA, the CDR3 is TGTGCCTGGAGTGTACCCCGGACTGAAGCTTTCTTT. Protein sequence: CAWSVPRTEAFF.

This sequence joins TRBV30 and TRBJ2-1; D might be TRBD2 (5 bases). This CDR3 is 17 amino acids long. Germline V gene sequence: CDR1 GTSNPN, CDR2 SVGIG (reference sequence). Trimming took off 2 bases at V and 4 bases at J, with 21 bases between the two ends. CDR3 sequence reads: CAWSNPRPGIQYNEQFF. In DNA, the CDR3 is TGTGCCTGGAGTAACCCCCGACCGGGGATACAATACAATGAGCAGTTCTTC.

The chain recombines TRBV28 with TRBJ2-1, with TRBD2 identical over 9 bases. CDR3 length equals 18 residues. The V gene end was trimmed by 2 bases and the J gene end by 8 bases; junction bases not matched to a gene: 16. CDR1 MDHEN and CDR2 SYDVKM come from the germline V gene. The DNA of the CDR3 is TGTGCCAGCAGTTTAAGGGGTCGGGTAGCGGGAGTAGGGGATGAGCAGTTCTTC. Protein sequence: CASSLRGRVAGVGDEQFF.

A word on this clone: Compared with germline, one end of the junction differs, possibly owing to a read error. This sequence joins TRBV6-1 and TRBJ2-7, with 8 positions matching TRBD1. CDR3 length: 12 amino acids. Germline V CDR1 and CDR2: MNHNS, SASEGT. For the CDR3, the DNA is TGTGCCAGCAGTGAAGGGTTGGACAGGGTGGGCTTC. Its translation is CASSEGLDRVGF.

This chain joins TRBV5-1 and TRBJ2-1, with D possibly TRBD2 on 6 matching bases. The ends were cut back, 0 bases at V and 4 bases at J, with 23 bases in the middle. The germline gives CDR1 SGHRS, CDR2 YFSETQ. This CDR3 is 19 amino acids long. The CDR3 DNA reads TGCGCCAGCAGCTTGGCCGGTAGCGGCCGACCCCTGCCTTACAATGAGCAGTTCTTC. This translates into CASSLAGSGRPLPYNEQFF.

The V gene is TRBV11-3, the J gene TRBJ2-2, with 13 bases lining up with TRBD2. The CDR3 covers 16 residues. The germline V gene has CDR1 SGHNT and CDR2 YENEEA. The V and J ends lost 5 bases and 4 bases, in that order; junction bases with no gene match: 4. CDR3 in DNA: TGTGCCAGCAGCCCCGGGACTAGCGGGGCCACCGGGGAGCTGTTTTTT. Translation gives CASSPGTSGATGELFF.

The table lists this clone with a count of one. V usage is TRBV2 and J usage is TRBJ2-5; weak D call: TRBD2 (5 bases). This CDR3 has 14 residues. Trimming removed 1 base at V and 1 base at J, with 7 bases between. Germline V CDR1 and CDR2: SNHLY, FYNNEI. CDR3 loop: CASSEGSGQETQYF. As DNA, the CDR3 is TGTGCCAGCAGTGAAGGAAGCGGCCAAGAGACCCAGTACTTC. The complete variable domain, with remaining parts taken from reference TRBV2 and TRBJ2-5, reads EPEVTQTPSHQVTQMGQEVILRCVPISNHLYFYWYRQILGQKVEFLVSFYNNEISEKSEIFDDQFSVERPDGSNFTLKIRSTKLEDSAMYFCASSEGSGQETQYFGPGTRLLVL.

The CDR3 nucleotides read TGTGCCAGCAGTTCAGACCCAGCCGGGGGCAATCAGCCCCAGCATTTT. Its protein is CASSSDPAGGNQPQHF. This chain links TRBV27 with TRBJ1-5; D is unresolved. The CDR3 sequence is 16 residues long. Trimming pared 4 bases from V and 2 bases from J, leaving 15 bases between. Germline V CDR1 and CDR2: MNHEY, SMNVEV (reference sequence).

This clone showed up just a few times. The gene calls are TRBV4-1 and TRBJ1-4; TRBD1 aligns across 9 bases. The CDR3 sequence is 15 residues long. Trimming removed 0 bases from V and 6 bases from J; junction bases left unmatched: 2. Per the germline V gene, CDR1 is MGHRA and CDR2 is YSYEKL. The CDR3 spells CASSQEGQGYEKLFF. In DNA form, the CDR3 reads TGCGCCAGCAGCCAAGAGGGACAGGGATATGAAAAACTGTTTTTT.

J is TRBJ1-2 and V is TRBV19; TRBD1 agrees at 8 bases. Germline trimming cut 1 base from V and 4 bases from J; bases unmatched to any gene: 5. The length of the CDR3 is 15 residues. Germline-derived CDR1 and CDR2 are LNHDA and SQIVND (reference sequence). This CDR3 is CASSIGGQGFYGYTF. The DNA for the CDR3 is TGTGCCAGTAGTATAGGAGGACAGGGATTCTATGGCTACACCTTC.

The gene calls are TRBV5-4 and TRBJ2-7; 7 bases map to TRBD2. CDR1 and CDR2 from the germline V gene are SGHNT and YYREEE (reference sequence). The V gene end was trimmed by 0 bases and the J gene end by 3 bases; junction bases not matched to a gene: 3. The CDR3 loop spans 14 amino acids. This chain's CDR3 is CASSLDPSGYEQYF. The CDR3 bases are TGTGCCAGCAGCTTGGATCCTAGCGGCTACGAGCAGTACTTC.

The J gene is TRBJ1-3, the V gene TRBV13; D not certain. The V end was cut by 3 bases, the J end by 0 bases, with 6 bases between. Germline CDR1 PRHDT, CDR2 FYEKMQ (reference sequence). There are 14 residues in the CDR3. CDR3 sequence reads: CASSFRYSGNTIYF. The CDR3 DNA is TGTGCCAGCAGCTTCCGGTACTCTGGAAACACCATATATTTT.

This chain joins TRBV5-1 and TRBJ2-7, with TRBD1 matching 9 bases. The CDR3 is made up of 16 amino acids. V dropped 0 bases and J dropped 3; count of bases not matched to a gene: 7. Looked up from germline, CDR1 is SGHRS and CDR2 is YFSETQ. CDR3 protein: CASSLAGDRVRYEQYF. In DNA, the CDR3 is TGCGCCAGCAGCTTGGCGGGGGACAGGGTTCGCTACGAGCAGTACTTC. Combining the CDR3 with reference TRBV5-1 and TRBJ2-7 gives the whole variable domain KAGVTQTPRYLIKTRGQQVTLSCSPISGHRSVSWYQQTPGQGLQFLFEYFSETQRNKGNFPGRFSGRQFSNSRSEMNVSTLELGDSALYLCASSLAGDRVRYEQYFGPGTRLTVT.